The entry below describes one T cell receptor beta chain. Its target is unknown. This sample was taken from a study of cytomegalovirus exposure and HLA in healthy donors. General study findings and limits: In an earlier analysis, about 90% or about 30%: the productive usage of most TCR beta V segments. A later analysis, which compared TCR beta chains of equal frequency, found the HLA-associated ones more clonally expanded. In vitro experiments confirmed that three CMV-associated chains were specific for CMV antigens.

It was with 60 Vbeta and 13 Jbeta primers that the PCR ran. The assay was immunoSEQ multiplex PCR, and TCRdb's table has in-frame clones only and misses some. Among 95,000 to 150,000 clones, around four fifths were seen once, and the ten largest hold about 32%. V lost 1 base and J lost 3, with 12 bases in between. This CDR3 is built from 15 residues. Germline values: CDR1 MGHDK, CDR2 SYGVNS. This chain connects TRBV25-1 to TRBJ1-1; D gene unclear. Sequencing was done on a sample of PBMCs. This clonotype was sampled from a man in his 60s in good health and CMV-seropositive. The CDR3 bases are TGTGCCAGCAGTGAATTCCCCCGGGAGGACACTGAAGCTTTCTTT. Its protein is CASSEFPREDTEAFF.